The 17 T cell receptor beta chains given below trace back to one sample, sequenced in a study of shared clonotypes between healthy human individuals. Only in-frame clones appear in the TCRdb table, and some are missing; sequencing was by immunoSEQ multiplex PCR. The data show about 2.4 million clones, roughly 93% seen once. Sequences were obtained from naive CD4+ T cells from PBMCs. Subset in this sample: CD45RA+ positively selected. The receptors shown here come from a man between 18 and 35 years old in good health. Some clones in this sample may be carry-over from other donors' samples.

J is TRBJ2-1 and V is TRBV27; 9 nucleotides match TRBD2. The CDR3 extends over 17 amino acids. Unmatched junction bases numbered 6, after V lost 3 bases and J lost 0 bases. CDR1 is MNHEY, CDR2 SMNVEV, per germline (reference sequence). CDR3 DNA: TGTGCCAGCAGTTTCGTAGCGGGGGTTAGCTCCTACAATGAGCAGTTCTTC. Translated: CASSFVAGVSSYNEQFF.

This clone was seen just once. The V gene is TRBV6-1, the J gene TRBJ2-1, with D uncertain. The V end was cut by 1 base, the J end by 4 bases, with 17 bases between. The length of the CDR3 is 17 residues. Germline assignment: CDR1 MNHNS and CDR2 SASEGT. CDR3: CASSEVDSGLAYNEQFF. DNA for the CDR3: TGTGCCAGCAGTGAAGTTGACTCTGGTTTGGCTTACAATGAGCAGTTCTTC.

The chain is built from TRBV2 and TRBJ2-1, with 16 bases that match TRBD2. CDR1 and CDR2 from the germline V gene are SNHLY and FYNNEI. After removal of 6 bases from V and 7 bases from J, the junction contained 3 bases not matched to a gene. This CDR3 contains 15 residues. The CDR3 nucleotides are TGTGCCAGCAGGGGACTAGCGGGAGGGCGGAATGAGCAGTTCTTC. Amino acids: CASRGLAGGRNEQFF.

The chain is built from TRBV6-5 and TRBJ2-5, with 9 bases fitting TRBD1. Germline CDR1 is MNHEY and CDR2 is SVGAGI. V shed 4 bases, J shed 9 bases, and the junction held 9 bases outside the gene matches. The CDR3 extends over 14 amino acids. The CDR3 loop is CASSWGTGRLPQYF. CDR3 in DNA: TGTGCCAGCAGTTGGGGGACAGGGCGGCTTCCCCAGTACTTC.

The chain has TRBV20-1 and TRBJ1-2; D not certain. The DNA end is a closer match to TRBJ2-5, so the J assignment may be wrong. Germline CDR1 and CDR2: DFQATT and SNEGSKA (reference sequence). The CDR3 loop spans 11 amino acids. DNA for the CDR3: TGCAGTGCTAGAGATAGGGCGGTCCAGTACTTC. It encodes CSARDRAVQYF.

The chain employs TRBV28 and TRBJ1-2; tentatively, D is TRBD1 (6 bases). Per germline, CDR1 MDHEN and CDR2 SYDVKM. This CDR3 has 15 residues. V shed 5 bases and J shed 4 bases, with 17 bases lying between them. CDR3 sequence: CASSLTGAERYGYTF. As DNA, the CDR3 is TGTGCCAGCAGTCTCACGGGGGCTGAACGCTATGGCTACACCTTC.

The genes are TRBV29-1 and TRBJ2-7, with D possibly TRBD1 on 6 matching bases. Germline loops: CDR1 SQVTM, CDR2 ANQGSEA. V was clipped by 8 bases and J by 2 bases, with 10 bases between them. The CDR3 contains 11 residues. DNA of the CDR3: TGCAGCACTAGACAGGCCTACGAGCAGTACTTC. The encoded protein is CSTRQAYEQYF.

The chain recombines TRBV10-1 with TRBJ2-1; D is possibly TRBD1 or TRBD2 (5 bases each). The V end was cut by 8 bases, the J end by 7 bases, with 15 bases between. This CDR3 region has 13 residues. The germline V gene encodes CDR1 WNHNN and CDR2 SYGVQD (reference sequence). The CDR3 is CASGPREFNEQFF. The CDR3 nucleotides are TGCGCCAGCGGCCCCAGGGAGTTTAATGAGCAGTTCTTC.

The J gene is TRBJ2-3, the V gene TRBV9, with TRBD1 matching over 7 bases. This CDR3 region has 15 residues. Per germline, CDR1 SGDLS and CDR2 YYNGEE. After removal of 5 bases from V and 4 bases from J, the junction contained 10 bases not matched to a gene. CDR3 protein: CASRLNERGPDTQYF. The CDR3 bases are TGTGCCAGCAGGTTGAATGAGAGGGGGCCAGATACGCAGTATTTT.

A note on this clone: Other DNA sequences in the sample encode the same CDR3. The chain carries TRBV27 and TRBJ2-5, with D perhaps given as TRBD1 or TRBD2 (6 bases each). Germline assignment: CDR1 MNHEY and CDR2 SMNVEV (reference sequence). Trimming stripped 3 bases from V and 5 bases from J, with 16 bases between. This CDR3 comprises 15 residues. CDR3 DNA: TGTGCCAGCAGTTTGGCCCGAGGAGGGGGGGAGACCCAGTACTTC. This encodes CASSLARGGGETQYF.

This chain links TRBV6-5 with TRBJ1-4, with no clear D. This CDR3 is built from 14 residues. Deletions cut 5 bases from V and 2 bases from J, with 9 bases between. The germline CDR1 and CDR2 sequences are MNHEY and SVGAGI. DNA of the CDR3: TGTGCCAGCAGTCCGGACTGGACTAATGAAAAACTGTTTTTT. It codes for CASSPDWTNEKLFF.

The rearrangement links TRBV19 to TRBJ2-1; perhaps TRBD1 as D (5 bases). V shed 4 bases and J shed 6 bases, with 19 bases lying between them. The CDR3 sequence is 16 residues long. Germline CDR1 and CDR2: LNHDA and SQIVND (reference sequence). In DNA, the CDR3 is TGTGCCAGTAGTAGGTCAGGGCAGGTCCTCACCAATGAGCAGTTCTTC. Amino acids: CASSRSGQVLTNEQFF. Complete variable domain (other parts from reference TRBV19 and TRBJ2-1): DGGITQSPKYLFRKEGQNVTLSCEQNLNHDAMYWYRQDPGQGLRLIYYSQIVNDFQKGDIAEGYSVSREKKESFPLTVTSAQKNPTAFYLCASSRSGQVLTNEQFFGPGTRLTVL.

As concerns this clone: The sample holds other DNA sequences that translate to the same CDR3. CDR3 nucleotides: TGCGCCAGCAGCTTGGTCCCGTCAGGGCAAGAGACCCAGTACTTC. Translated: CASSLVPSGQETQYF. This chain connects TRBV5-1 to TRBJ2-5, with D maybe TRBD1 (5 bases). This CDR3 has 15 amino acids. Between the trimmed V and J ends, which lost 0 bases and 2 bases, there was a span of 11 bases. Per the germline V gene, CDR1 is SGHRS and CDR2 is YFSETQ.

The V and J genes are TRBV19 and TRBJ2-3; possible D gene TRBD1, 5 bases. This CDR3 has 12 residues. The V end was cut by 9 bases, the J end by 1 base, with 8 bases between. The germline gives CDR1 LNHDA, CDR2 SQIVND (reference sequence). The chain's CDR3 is CASEQGTDTQYF. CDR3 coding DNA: TGTGCCAGCGAACAGGGCACAGATACGCAGTATTTT.

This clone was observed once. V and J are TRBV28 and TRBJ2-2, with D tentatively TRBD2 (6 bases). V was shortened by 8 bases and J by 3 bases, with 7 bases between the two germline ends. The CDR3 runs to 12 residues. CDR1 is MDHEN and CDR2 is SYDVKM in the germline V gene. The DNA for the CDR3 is TGTGCCAGCGGGACTGACACCGGGGAGCTGTTTTTT. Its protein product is CASGTDTGELFF.

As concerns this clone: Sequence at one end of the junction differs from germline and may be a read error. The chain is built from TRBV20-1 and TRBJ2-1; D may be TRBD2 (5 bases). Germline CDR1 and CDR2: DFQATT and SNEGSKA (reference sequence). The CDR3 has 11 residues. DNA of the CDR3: TGCAGTGCTAGAGATTCACTAGAACAGCTCTTC. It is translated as CSARDSLEQLF.

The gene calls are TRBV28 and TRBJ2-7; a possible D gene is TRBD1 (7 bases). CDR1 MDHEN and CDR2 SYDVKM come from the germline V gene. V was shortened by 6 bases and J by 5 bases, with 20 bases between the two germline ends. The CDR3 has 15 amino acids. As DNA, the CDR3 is TGTGCCAGCAGCTCAGGGGGGACAAGCGGCCACGAGCAGTACTTC. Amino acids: CASSSGGTSGHEQYF. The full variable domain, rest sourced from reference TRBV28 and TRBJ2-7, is DVKVTQSSRYLVKRTGEKVFLECVQDMDHENMFWYRQDPGLGLRLIYFSYDVKMKEKGDIPEGYSVSREKKERFSLILESASTNQTSMYLCASSSGGTSGHEQYFGPGTRLTVT.